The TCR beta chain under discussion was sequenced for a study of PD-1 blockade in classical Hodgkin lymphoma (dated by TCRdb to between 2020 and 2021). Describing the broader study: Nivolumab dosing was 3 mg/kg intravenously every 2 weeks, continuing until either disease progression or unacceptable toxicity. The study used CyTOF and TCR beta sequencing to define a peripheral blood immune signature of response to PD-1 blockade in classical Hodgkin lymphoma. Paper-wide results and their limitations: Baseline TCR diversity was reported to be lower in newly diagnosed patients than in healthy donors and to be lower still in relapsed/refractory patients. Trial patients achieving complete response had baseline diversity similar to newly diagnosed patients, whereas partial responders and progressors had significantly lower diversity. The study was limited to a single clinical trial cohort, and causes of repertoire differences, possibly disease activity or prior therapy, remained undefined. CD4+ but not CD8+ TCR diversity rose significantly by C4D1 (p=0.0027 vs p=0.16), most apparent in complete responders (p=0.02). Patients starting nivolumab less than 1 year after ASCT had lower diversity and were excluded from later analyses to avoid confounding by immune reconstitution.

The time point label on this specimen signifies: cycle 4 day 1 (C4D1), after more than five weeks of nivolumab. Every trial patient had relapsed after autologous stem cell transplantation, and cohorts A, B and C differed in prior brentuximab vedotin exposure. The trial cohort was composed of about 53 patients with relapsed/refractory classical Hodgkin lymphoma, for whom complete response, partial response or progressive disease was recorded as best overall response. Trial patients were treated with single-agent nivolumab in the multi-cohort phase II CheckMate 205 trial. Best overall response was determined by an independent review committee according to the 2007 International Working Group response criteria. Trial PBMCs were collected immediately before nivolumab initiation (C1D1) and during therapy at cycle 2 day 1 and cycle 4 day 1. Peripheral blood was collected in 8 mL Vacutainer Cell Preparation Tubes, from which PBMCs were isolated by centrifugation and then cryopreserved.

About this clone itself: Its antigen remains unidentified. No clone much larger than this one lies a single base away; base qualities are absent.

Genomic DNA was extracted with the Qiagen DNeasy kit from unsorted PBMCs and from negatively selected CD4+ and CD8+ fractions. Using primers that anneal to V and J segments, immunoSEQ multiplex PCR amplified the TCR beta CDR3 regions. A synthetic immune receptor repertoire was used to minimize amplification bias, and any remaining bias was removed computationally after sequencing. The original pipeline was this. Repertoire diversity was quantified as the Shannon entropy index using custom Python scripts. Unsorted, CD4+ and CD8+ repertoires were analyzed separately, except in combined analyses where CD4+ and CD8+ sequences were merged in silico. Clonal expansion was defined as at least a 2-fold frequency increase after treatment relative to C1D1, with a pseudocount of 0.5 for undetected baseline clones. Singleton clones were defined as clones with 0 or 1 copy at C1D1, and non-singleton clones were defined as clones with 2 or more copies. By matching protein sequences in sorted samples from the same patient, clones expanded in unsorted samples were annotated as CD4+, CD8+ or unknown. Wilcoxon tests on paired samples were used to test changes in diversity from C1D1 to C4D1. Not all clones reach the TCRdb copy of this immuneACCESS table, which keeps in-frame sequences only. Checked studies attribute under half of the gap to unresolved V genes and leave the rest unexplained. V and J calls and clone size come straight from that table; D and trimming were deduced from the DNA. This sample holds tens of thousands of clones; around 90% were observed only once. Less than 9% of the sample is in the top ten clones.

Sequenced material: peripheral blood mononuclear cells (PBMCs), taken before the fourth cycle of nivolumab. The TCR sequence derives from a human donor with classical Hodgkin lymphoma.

The sequence in DNA is TGCGCCAGCAGCTTGGGGGTCGAGCGGAGCACAGATACGCAGTATTTT. Translated, it reads CASSLGVERSTDTQYF. The chain is assembled from TRBV5-1 and TRBJ2-3, with TRBD2 tentatively as D gene (5 bases match). The CDR3 spans 16 residues, from the cysteine through the phenylalanine. The sequence is cut down to CDR3 DNA, 48 bases in frame from base 1. V is reduced by 0 bases and J by 0 bases, leaving a spacing of 11 bases between them. CDR1 and CDR2 are drawn from the germline V gene: SGHRS, YFSETQ.